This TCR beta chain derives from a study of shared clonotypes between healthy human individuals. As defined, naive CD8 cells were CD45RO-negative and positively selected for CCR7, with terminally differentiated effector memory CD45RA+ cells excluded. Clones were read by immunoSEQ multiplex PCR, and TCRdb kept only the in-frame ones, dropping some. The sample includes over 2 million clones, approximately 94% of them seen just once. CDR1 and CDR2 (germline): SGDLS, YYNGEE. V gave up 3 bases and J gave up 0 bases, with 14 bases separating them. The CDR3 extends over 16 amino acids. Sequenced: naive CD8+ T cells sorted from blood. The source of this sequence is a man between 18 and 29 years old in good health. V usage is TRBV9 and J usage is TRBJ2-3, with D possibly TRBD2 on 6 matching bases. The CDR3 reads CASSAPGGFSTDTQYF. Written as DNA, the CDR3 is TGTGCCAGCAGCGCTCCCGGGGGATTTAGCACAGATACGCAGTATTTT.